These T cell receptor beta chains were read from a single sample in a study of cytomegalovirus exposure and HLA in healthy donors. Assay: immunoSEQ multiplex PCR; the TCRdb copy retains only in-frame clones and omits some. This table has over 150,000 clones, approximately 80% appearing once. The material sequenced was PBMCs. These receptor sequences come from a man over 45 in good health and CMV-seropositive. Both conserved end residues are part of each CDR3. Fields, in order: J gene, clone size, V gene, CDR3 protein. Size tells how often a clone was seen (once, few, many) or the class of an expanded clone, and some rows leave it out.

TRBJ2-7,NA,TRBV10-3,CAISGTDSYEQYF
TRBJ1-4,NA,TRBV19,CASSPRGASNEKLFF
TRBJ2-7,NA,TRBV7-2,CASSPRAGGEQYF
TRBJ2-1,NA,TRBV28,CASSFGSMSGGFDEQFF
TRBJ2-5,few,TRBV7-6,CASSPRTGEETQYF
TRBJ1-6,once,TRBV27,CASSLRGQVLSSPLHF
TRBJ1-2,NA,TRBV4-2,CASSQDYARGQYGYTF
TRBJ2-7,NA,TRBV5-1,CASSSNGDRVYEQYF
TRBJ1-2,NA,TRBV5-1,CASSLGAADGYTF
TRBJ2-6,NA,TRBV5-1,CASSLPAGGSGANVLTF
TRBJ1-1,NA,TRBV7-9,CASSYEMRDEAFF
TRBJ2-1,NA,TRBV4-3,CASSQDLIPTSGDYNEQFF
TRBJ1-2,NA,TRBV10-2,CASSERDYGYTF
TRBJ1-6,NA,TRBV4-1,CASSQEAGGSSPLHF
TRBJ1-4,NA,TRBV4-3,CASSQDFATNEKLFF
TRBJ2-2,NA,TRBV9,CASSVVGGALNTGELFF
TRBJ2-1,NA,TRBV4-3,CASSERGGYNEQFF
TRBJ2-7,NA,TRBV13,CASSHSYEQYF
TRBJ2-2,NA,TRBV5-5,CASIRQSNTGELFF
TRBJ1-5,NA,TRBV30,CAWGYGSNQPQHF
TRBJ1-2,once,TRBV12-5,CASGLLWGEDYYGYTF
TRBJ1-1,NA,TRBV6-6,CASVRRQANTEAFF
TRBJ1-6,NA,TRBV28,CASSLPGGYNSPLHF
TRBJ1-1,NA,TRBV28,CASSLGGALSTEAFF
TRBJ1-5,NA,TRBV28,CASRLPGTAYQPQHF
TRBJ2-4,NA,TRBV28,CASSFVPGPAKNIQYF
TRBJ2-3,once,TRBV14,CASSPSLAGGADTQYF
TRBJ1-1,NA,TRBV18,CASSPGQEKAEAFF
TRBJ2-7,NA,TRBV4-2,CASNPGGLRYEQYF
TRBJ2-1,NA,TRBV4-1,CASKREGYSSYNEQFF
TRBJ2-2,NA,TRBV15,CATSRDRTRTGELFF
TRBJ2-6,NA,TRBV5-4,CASSRDSSGANVLTF